This T cell receptor beta chain was identified in a study of Ad26.COV2.S vaccination and SARS-CoV-2 variants. J lost 3 bases, V lost 3 bases, and 1 base had no gene match. CDR1 is LNHDA and CDR2 is SQIVND in the germline V gene (reference sequence). The CDR3 covers 14 residues. Treatment indicated: 19 received Ad26.COV2.S at low or high dose, single or two shots; about 5 received placebo; per-sample allocation not given. All samples were drawn on day 63, counting from the first vaccine or placebo injection. An Ad26 vector was used to express Wuhan-strain SARS-CoV-2 spike as the vaccine. The protocol was immunoSEQ multiplex PCR, while the TCRdb copy is restricted to in-frame clones and leaves out a portion. The table records approximately 460,000 clones, roughly nine tenths of them present only once.

The input for sequencing was peripheral blood, taken in a trial of Ad26.COV2.S vaccine versus placebo. This receptor was taken from a person between 18 and 65 years old who received the Ad26.COV2.S COVID-19 vaccine or a placebo. This chain joins TRBV19 and TRBJ1-2; 10 bases line up with TRBD1. Written as DNA, the CDR3 is TGTGCCAGTAGTATCGGGACAGGGGACTATGGCTACACCTTC. Translation gives CASSIGTGDYGYTF.